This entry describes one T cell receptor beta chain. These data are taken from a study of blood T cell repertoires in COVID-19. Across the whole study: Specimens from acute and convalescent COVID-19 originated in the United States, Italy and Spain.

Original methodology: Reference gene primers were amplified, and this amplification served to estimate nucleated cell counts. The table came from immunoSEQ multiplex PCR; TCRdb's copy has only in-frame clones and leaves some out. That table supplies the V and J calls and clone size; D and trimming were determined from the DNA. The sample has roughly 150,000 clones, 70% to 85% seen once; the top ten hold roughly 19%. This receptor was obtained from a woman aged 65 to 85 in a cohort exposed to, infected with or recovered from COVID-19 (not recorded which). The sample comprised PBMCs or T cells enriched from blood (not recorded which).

The CDR3 region is CASSPRRDSKTQYF. DNA of the CDR3: TGTGCCAGCAGTCCTCGCCGGGACTCAAAGACCCAGTACTTC. V usage is TRBV27 and J usage is TRBJ2-5; possible D gene TRBD2, 6 bases. Germline V lookup: CDR1 MNHEY, CDR2 SMNVEV (reference sequence). The CDR3 consists of 14 residues. With 5 bases removed from V and 6 bases from J, the gap between germline ends came to 16 bases.